The 22 T cell receptor beta chains reported below all come from one sample, sequenced in a study of T cells after yellow fever vaccination (dated by TCRdb to about 2019). Library construction relied on 5' RACE. Instrument on record: Illumina NovaSeq 6000. TCRdb cleaned the public reads at Q25 with fastp, built clones with MiXCR and kept in-frame beta chains. For every CDR3 protein sequence, its rows merge into one entry that carries the most common genes and DNA. Recorded for this sample are a few hundred thousand distinct CDR3 sequences; about 4% of them occurred a single time. The ten top clones hold about 26% of the sample. This sample's treatment or condition label indicates: live attenuated yellow fever vaccine strain. Sequenced material: PBMCs, taken 5 days after the yellow fever booster vaccination. The receptors here all came from a man aged 18-30 years who received the YFV17D yellow fever vaccine.

This clonotype was counted ten times or more. V and J are TRBV4-1 and TRBJ2-1; D gene uncertain. Looked up from germline, CDR1 is MGHRA and CDR2 is YSYEKL. V gave up 1 base and J gave up 8 bases, with 12 bases separating them. This CDR3 is built from 14 residues. The CDR3 sequence: CASSQANRGYEQFF. In nucleotides, the CDR3 is TGCGCCAGCAGCCAAGCGAATCGAGGTTATGAGCAGTTCTTC.

The chain employs TRBV6-6 and TRBJ2-2, with D unresolved. Germline assignment: CDR1 MNHNY and CDR2 SVGAGI (reference sequence). The CDR3 is 12 residues long. V gave up 6 bases and J gave up 6 bases, with 8 bases separating them. The CDR3: CASRSWAGELFF. CDR3 DNA: TGTGCCAGCAGATCCTGGGCCGGGGAGCTGTTTTTT.

This clonotype showed up many times. V is TRBV6-1 and J is TRBJ1-2; 9 bases align to TRBD1. The junction had 6 bases not matched to a gene; V was cut back by 2 bases and J by 11 bases. The germline V gene has CDR1 MNHNS and CDR2 SASEGT. CDR3 size: 13 residues. The CDR3 coding sequence is TGTGCCAGCAGTGAAATACAGGGGGCGAGTTACACCTTC. This gives the protein CASSEIQGASYTF.

This clonotype was seen more than once but under ten times. The genes are TRBV27 and TRBJ1-1, with D unresolved. This CDR3 has 15 amino acids. V was shortened by 6 bases and J by 0 bases, with 14 bases between the two germline ends. CDR1 is MNHEY, CDR2 SMNVEV, per germline (reference sequence). The CDR3 loop is CASSNHGLMNTEAFF. In nucleotides, the CDR3 is TGTGCCAGCAGCAACCACGGTTTGATGAACACTGAAGCTTTCTTT.

This clonotype was detected only a few times. The chain carries TRBV15 and TRBJ1-6, with 10 bases identical to TRBD1. The CDR3 has 15 residues. The V and J ends lost 5 bases and 7 bases, in that order; junction bases with no gene match: 5. Germline V gene lookup returns CDR1 LNHNV and CDR2 YYDKDF (reference sequence). In DNA form, the CDR3 reads TGTGCCACCAGCGAGCCGGGACAGGGGAATTCACCCCTCCACTTT. Protein product: CATSEPGQGNSPLHF.

This clonotype has a count of ten or more. J is TRBJ1-1 and V is TRBV5-6; the match to TRBD1 covers 11 bases. In germline, CDR1 is SGHDT, CDR2 YYEEEE. The CDR3 is made up of 13 amino acids. Trimming cost V 3 bases and J 5 bases; bases outside gene matches: 0. In DNA, the CDR3 is TGTGCCAGCAGCTGGGACAGGGGGACTGAAGCTTTCTTT. This gives the protein CASSWDRGTEAFF.

The chain carries TRBV7-9 and TRBJ2-5; 9 bases align to TRBD1. The CDR3 is 16 residues long. The J segment lost 5 bases and the V segment lost 0 bases, leaving 7 bases of the junction unmatched. The germline CDR1 and CDR2 sequences are SEHNR and FQNEAQ (reference sequence). CDR3 sequence (DNA): TGTGCCAGCAGCTTAGCAGAGACAGGGGGATCCGAGACCCAGTACTTC. As protein: CASSLAETGGSETQYF.

In its sample, this clonotype was seen a few times. The V and J genes are TRBV4-1 and TRBJ1-1; D is ambiguous. V was trimmed by 6 bases and J by 1 base, leaving 15 bases between them. This CDR3 is 15 amino acids long. CDR1 and CDR2 from the germline V gene are MGHRA and YSYEKL. CDR3 in DNA: TGCGCCAGCAGTCAGGAAACGGGCACGAACACTGAAGCTTTCTTT. Its translation is CASSQETGTNTEAFF.

This clonotype was observed at least ten times. The rearrangement joins TRBV7-2 to TRBJ1-2; D is uncertain. The CDR3 runs to 13 residues. Trimming shortened V by 4 bases and J by 4 bases, and 10 bases separated the two germline ends. Germline lookup yields CDR1 SGHTA and CDR2 FQGNSA. CDR3 residues: CASSSEPGYGYTF. The CDR3 bases are TGTGCCAGCAGCTCAGAGCCCGGCTATGGCTACACCTTC.

A few counts support this clonotype. The chain combines TRBV4-3 with TRBJ2-3, with 14 bases fitting TRBD2. Germline V gives CDR1 LGHNA, CDR2 YSLEER. V lost 0 bases to trimming and J lost 2 bases; unmatched junction nucleotides: 7. The CDR3 covers 19 residues. For the CDR3, the DNA is TGCGCCAGCAGCCAAGATCTCGGGACTAGCGGGGGAGCCACAGATACGCAGTATTTT. This translates into CASSQDLGTSGGATDTQYF.

The gene calls are TRBV6-5 and TRBJ1-3; no reliable D call. Trimming removed 2 bases at V and 0 bases at J, with 14 bases between. Germline V gene sequence: CDR1 MNHEY, CDR2 SVGAGI. The CDR3 has 17 residues. The CDR3 DNA sequence: TGTGCCAGCAGTTACGAGTTGGCAGTCAGCTCTGGAAACACCATATATTTT. It yields the protein CASSYELAVSSGNTIYF.

This clonotype has only a few counts. CDR3 sequence: CASSLGTGNVRYGYTF. The CDR3 coding sequence is TGTGCCAGCAGCTTAGGAACAGGAAACGTCCGCTATGGCTACACCTTC. The chain is built from TRBV7-9 and TRBJ1-2, with a tentative D call TRBD1 (5 bases). Germline V lookup: CDR1 SEHNR, CDR2 FQNEAQ (reference sequence). V gave up 1 base and J gave up 4 bases, with 16 bases separating them. The CDR3 is 16 residues long.

The chain joins TRBV4-1 to TRBJ2-3, with a weak D call TRBD1 (5 bases). The CDR3 sequence is 16 residues long. The germline V and J ends were trimmed by 4 bases and 0 bases, with 14 bases remaining between them. Germline CDR1 reads MGHRA; CDR2 reads YSYEKL. The CDR3 is CASSLFTGASTDTQYF. The CDR3 DNA sequence: TGCGCCAGCAGCCTATTTACAGGTGCTAGCACAGATACGCAGTATTTT.

The genes are TRBV7-2 and TRBJ1-2; D perhaps matches TRBD1 (5 bases). CDR1 and CDR2 from the germline V gene are SGHTA and FQGNSA. The CDR3 runs to 14 residues. The ends were cut back, 1 base at V and 12 bases at J, with 18 bases in the middle. CDR3 sequence reads: CASSLELDAWGHTF. CDR3 DNA: TGTGCCAGCAGCTTAGAATTAGACGCCTGGGGCCACACCTTC.

The table lists this clonotype with many counts. The J gene is TRBJ2-5, the V gene TRBV25-1; weak D call: TRBD1 (6 bases). Trimming cost V 3 bases and J 5 bases, with 10 bases left between them. Germline lookup yields CDR1 MGHDK and CDR2 SYGVNS. CDR3 size: 13 residues. The CDR3 DNA follows: TGTGCCAGCAGTGAGGGGGCTACGGAGACCCAGTACTTC. Its translation is CASSEGATETQYF.

This clonotype has more than one count but fewer than ten. The chain combines TRBV6-5 with TRBJ1-1; no clear D. Trimming shortened V by 5 bases and J by 5 bases, and 12 bases separated the two germline ends. This CDR3 spans 13 amino acids. CDR1 and CDR2 (germline): MNHEY, SVGAGI. The CDR3 loop reads CASSRGLGTEAFF. For the CDR3, the DNA is TGTGCCAGCAGTCGGGGTCTCGGGACTGAAGCTTTCTTT.

The J gene is TRBJ2-2, the V gene TRBV6-2 or TRBV6-3; no firm D call. With 7 bases removed from V and 7 bases from J, the gap between germline ends came to 16 bases. Germline CDR1 and CDR2: MNHEY and SVGEGT. The CDR3 sequence is 14 residues long. The DNA for the CDR3 is TGTGCCAGCAATCAGGACCAGTGGGTCGGGGAGCTGTTTTTT. Encoded protein: CASNQDQWVGELFF.

The rearrangement joins TRBV5-4 to TRBJ2-2; perhaps TRBD1 as D (5 bases). The V and J ends lost 0 bases and 5 bases respectively, with 11 bases between them. Germline CDR1 SGHNT, CDR2 YYREEE (reference sequence). The CDR3 is 15 residues long. The CDR3 nucleotides read TGTGCCAGCAGCTTGGCGGCAGGACAAACCGGGGAGCTGTTTTTT. It encodes CASSLAAGQTGELFF.

This clonotype was seen a few times. This chain links TRBV12-3 or TRBV12-4 with TRBJ2-1; D gene uncertain. The V end lost 0 bases, the J end lost 5 bases, and 8 bases lay between the germline ends. CDR3 length: 14 amino acids. The chain's CDR3 is CASSLASRDNEQFF. The DNA of the CDR3 is TGTGCCAGCAGTTTAGCGAGTAGAGACAATGAGCAGTTCTTC.

To note about this clonotype: An end of the junction differs from the germline gene, which may be a read error. The chain recombines TRBV5-6 with TRBJ2-1; tentatively, D is TRBD2 (6 bases). The CDR3 extends over 14 amino acids. Germline V CDR1 and CDR2: SGHDT, YYEEEE. CDR3: CASSYGTDREEFVF. In nucleotides, the CDR3 is TGTGCCAGCAGCTACGGGACGGATAGGGAGGAATTTGTCTTC.

This CDR3 is CASSPKAGDWVAFF. The CDR3 DNA reads TGTGCCAGCAGCCCCAAGGCAGGGGATTGGGTAGCTTTCTTT. This sequence joins TRBV7-8 and TRBJ1-1; weak D call: TRBD1 (6 bases). Trimming removed 5 bases from V and 10 bases from J, with 20 bases in between. CDR1 and CDR2 from the germline V gene are SGHVS and FQNEAQ. This CDR3 region has 14 residues.

This clonotype was counted ten times or more. The chain joins TRBV6-2 or TRBV6-3 to TRBJ1-1; 7 nucleotides line up with TRBD1. Trimming at V came to 0 bases and at J to 5 bases, leaving 6 bases not matched to a gene. The CDR3 sequence is 15 residues long. CDR1 MNHEY and CDR2 SVGEGT come from the germline V gene. CDR3 in amino acids: CASSYSPQGGTEAFF. CDR3 bases: TGTGCCAGCAGTTACTCACCCCAGGGGGGTACTGAAGCTTTCTTT.